This TCR beta chain was documented in a study of PD-L1 blockade in urothelial cancer. Study background: Blood analysis took place 3 weeks (second dose) and 6 weeks after treatment start.

What went into each PCR as a spike was synthetic TCR analog templates. The assay was immunoSEQ multiplex PCR, and TCRdb's table has in-frame clones only and misses some. This sample carries about 81,000 clones, 90% of them seen once, and the ten largest clones take approximately 10%. Each patient's cancer was a locally advanced or metastatic urothelial carcinoma. This CDR3 has 11 amino acids. Germline CDR1 and CDR2: MNHEY and SVGAGI. Trimming left V 8 bases short and J 6 bases short, with 10 bases between. This chain joins TRBV6-5 and TRBJ1-2; the D is unclear. This specimen consisted of PBMCs, obtained around atezolizumab (anti-PD-L1) treatment. This sequence was found in a man aged 60-69 years with urothelial cancer. CDR3 in amino acids: CASSPGDGYTF. In DNA, the CDR3 is TGTGCCAGCTCCCCGGGAGATGGCTACACCTTC.